These 2 T cell receptor beta chains originate from one sample sequenced in a study of cytomegalovirus exposure and HLA in healthy donors. In the PCR, 60 Vbeta and 13 Jbeta primers were used. Profiled with immunoSEQ multiplex PCR; TCRdb holds only in-frame clones, not every one. Of some 170,000 clones listed, roughly 79% are singletons. The sequenced sample was PBMCs. The source is a woman between 50 and 59 years old in good health and CMV-seronegative.

J is TRBJ2-1 and V is TRBV2; D gene unclear. The CDR3 is 11 amino acids. The germline CDR1 and CDR2 sequences are SNHLY and FYNNEI. The germline V and J ends were trimmed by 6 bases and 9 bases, with 9 bases remaining between them. As DNA, the CDR3 is TGTGCCAGCAGGAGTAGCCTTGAGCAGTTCTTC. Protein: CASRSSLEQFF.

The genes are TRBV4-1 and TRBJ2-3; the match to TRBD1 covers 8 bases. V was pared by 4 bases and J by 3 bases, with 6 bases of the junction left unmatched. CDR1 and CDR2 (germline): MGHRA, YSYEKL. This CDR3 contains 15 residues. The CDR3 here is CASSPPGDRTDTQYF. CDR3 bases: TGCGCCAGCAGCCCCCCGGGGGACAGGACAGATACGCAGTATTTT.